Detailed here is one T cell receptor (beta chain). This entry comes from a study of blood T cells in healthy people across ages. Combining a sample-barcoded 5' primer with a J-beta primer mix, a second PCR ran for 7 to 11 cycles. Each CDR3 protein gets one entry after TCRdb re-called the 5' RACE reads with MiXCR. The repertoire holds 1.8 million or so distinct CDR3 sequences, with about 39% as singletons. The CDR3 contains 18 residues. Germline-derived CDR1 and CDR2 are ENHRY and SYGVKD. Material: blood. The source is a human donor in good health. The chain combines TRBV10-3 with TRBJ2-1; 8 bases are shared with TRBD1. The J call may be faulty, since TRBJ2-7 better matches the DNA end. In nucleotides, the CDR3 is TGTGCCATCAGTAACGACCTGTATCCGGGACAGGAGGGCAATGAGCAGTACTTC. Encoded protein: CAISNDLYPGQEGNEQYF.